Sequencing of this T cell receptor (beta chain) was carried out in a study of graft-versus-host responses after intestinal transplantation. About the study: Recipients underwent multivisceral, liver-intestinal, or isolated intestinal transplants. Every recipient underwent anti-thymocyte globulin induction, then tacrolimus and steroids for roughly 3 years.

The study's findings and limits: Early HvG declines after transplant were associated with peak circulating GvH clone levels. Among recipient marrow samples, GvH clones were found; some appeared first in ileum or blood.

Profiling relied on immunoSEQ multiplex PCR, and the TCRdb table lists in-frame clones only, not all of them. The top ten clones hold around 0.56% of a sample with tens of thousands of clones, around 96% of them seen once. The CDR3 is 17 amino acids. With 6 bases clipped from V and 5 bases from J, the junction kept 16 bases outside the gene matches. Germline values: CDR1 MNHEY, CDR2 SMNVEV (reference sequence). Details on this clone: Its matching antigen is unknown.

This clonotype originated in a human donor who received an intestinal transplant. The gene calls are TRBV27 and TRBJ2-7; 10 positions match TRBD2. Here the sequenced sample was unstimulated CD8+ T cells sorted from spleen or lymph node cells, taken before intestinal transplant. The CDR3 DNA reads as TGTGCCAGCAGACCGGGCCCGTCTAGCGGGAGTCTCCACGAGCAGTACTTC. It codes for CASRPGPSSGSLHEQYF.